The TCR beta chain described here comes from a study of sequential checkpoint blockade in melanoma. Turning to the study itself: Both treatment sequences were followed by maintenance nivolumab.

Noted treatment: randomized to nivolumab then ipilimumab (arm A) or the reverse (arm B). No patient had prior DNA-damaging chemotherapy. The length of the CDR3 is 15 residues. The V end was cut by 1 base, the J end by 0 bases, with 7 bases between. Germline V gene lookup returns CDR1 SGHTA and CDR2 FQGNSA. Sequencing used immunoSEQ multiplex PCR; TCRdb keeps in-frame clones, though not all of them. The sample records about 19,000 clones, over 70% being singletons. V gene TRBV7-2 combines with J gene TRBJ1-5; no firm D call. Source: CD8+ T cells sorted from blood (inferred from file names), taken from a patient given nivolumab and ipilimumab in sequence. This receptor was identified in a human donor with melanoma. The DNA for the CDR3 is TGTGCCAGCAGCTTAGAAATCAGTAGCAATCAGCCCCAGCATTTT. The encoded protein is CASSLEISSNQPQHF.